This T cell receptor (beta chain) was recorded in a study of beta chain features in type 1 diabetes. Study-level findings and limits: Patients and controls would be equally affected if PCR favored shorter templates. cDNA sequencing could over-represent cells with high TCR expression.

The CDR3 is 15 amino acids. The ends lost 2 bases at V and 2 bases at J; junction bases unmatched: 5. CDR1 SGHDN and CDR2 FVKESK come from the germline V gene. TCRB transcripts that were expressed got sequenced, as all of the isolated RNA had been reverse transcribed. TCRdb keeps only in-frame clones here, not all; method: immunoSEQ multiplex PCR. The sample lists a few hundred thousand clones, roughly 15% occurring once. Without exception, sorted populations had purity beyond 95%. This clone was detected only a few times. Its specificity is not known. The chain joins TRBV14 to TRBJ2-7; 8 bases are a match to TRBD2. The specimen sequenced was central memory CD4+ T cells from blood. The clonotype comes from a man between 25 and 39 years old in good health. The CDR3 protein is CASSQLRGGAYEQYF. DNA of the CDR3: TGTGCCAGCAGCCAACTCCGGGGGGGTGCCTACGAGCAGTACTTC. The full variable domain, its missing parts supplied by reference TRBV14 and TRBJ2-7, is EAGVTQFPSHSVIEKGQTVTLRCDPISGHDNLYWYRRVMGKEIKFLLHFVKESKQDESGMPNNRFLAERTGGTYSTLKVQPAELEDSGVYFCASSQLRGGAYEQYFGPGTRLTVT.